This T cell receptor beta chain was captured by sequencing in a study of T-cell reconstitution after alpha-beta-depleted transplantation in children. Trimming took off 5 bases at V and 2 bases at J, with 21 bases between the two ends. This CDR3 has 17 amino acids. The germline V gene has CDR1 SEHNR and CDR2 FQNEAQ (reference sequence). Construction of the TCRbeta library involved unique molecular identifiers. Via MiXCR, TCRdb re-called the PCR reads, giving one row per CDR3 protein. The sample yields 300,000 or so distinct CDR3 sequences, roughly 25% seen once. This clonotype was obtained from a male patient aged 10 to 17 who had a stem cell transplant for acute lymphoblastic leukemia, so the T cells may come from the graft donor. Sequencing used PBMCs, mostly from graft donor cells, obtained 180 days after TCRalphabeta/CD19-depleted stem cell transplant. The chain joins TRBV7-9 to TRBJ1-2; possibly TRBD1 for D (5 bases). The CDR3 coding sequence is TGTGCCAGCAGCCTTCTTTTAGGCTCCGGGACGAACTATGGCTACACCTTC. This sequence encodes CASSLLLGSGTNYGYTF.